This T cell receptor (beta chain) was recorded in a study of blood T cell repertoires in COVID-19. Assay: immunoSEQ multiplex PCR; the TCRdb copy retains only in-frame clones and omits some. The data contain around 260,000 clones, around 90% of them singletons. Germline CDR1 and CDR2: LGHDT and YNNKEL (reference sequence). This CDR3 spans 14 amino acids. Trimming removed 1 base at V and 4 bases at J, with 9 bases between. The rearrangement links TRBV3-1 (or the pseudogene TRBV3-2) to TRBJ2-3; no definite D call. This sequence originates from a woman between 35 and 50 years old who had recovered from COVID-19. The sequenced material came from peripheral blood. The CDR3 region has the DNA TGTGCCAGCAGCCAAGGGATCCTAGCAGATACGCAGTATTTT. Protein sequence: CASSQGILADTQYF.